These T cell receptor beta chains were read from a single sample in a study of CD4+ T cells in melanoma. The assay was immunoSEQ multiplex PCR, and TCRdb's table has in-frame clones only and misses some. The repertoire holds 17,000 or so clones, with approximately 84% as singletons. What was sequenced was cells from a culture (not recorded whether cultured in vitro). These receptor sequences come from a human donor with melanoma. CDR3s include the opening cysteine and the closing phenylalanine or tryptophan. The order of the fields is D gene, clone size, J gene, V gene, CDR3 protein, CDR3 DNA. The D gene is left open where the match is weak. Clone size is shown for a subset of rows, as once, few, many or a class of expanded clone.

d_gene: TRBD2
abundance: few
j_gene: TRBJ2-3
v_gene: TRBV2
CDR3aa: CASSPGLVGDTQYF
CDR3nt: TGTGCCAGCAGTCCGGGACTAGTCGGGGATACGCAGTATTTT

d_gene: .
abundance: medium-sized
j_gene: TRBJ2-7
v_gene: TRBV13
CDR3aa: CASSYYTGQHYEQYF
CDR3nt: TGTGCCAGCAGCTACTACACGGGACAACACTACGAGCAGTACTTC

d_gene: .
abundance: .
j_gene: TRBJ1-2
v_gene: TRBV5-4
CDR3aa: CASSLPGRDGYTF
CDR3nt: TGTGCCAGCAGCTTGCCTGGAAGGGATGGCTACACCTTC

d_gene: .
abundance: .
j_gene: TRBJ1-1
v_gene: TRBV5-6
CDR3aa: CASSPAPGDTEAFF
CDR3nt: TGTGCCAGCAGCCCCGCCCCCGGGGACACTGAAGCTTTCTTT

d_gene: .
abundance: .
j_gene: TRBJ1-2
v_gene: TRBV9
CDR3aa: CASSSRSFGDYGYTF
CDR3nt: TGTGCCAGCAGCTCGAGGTCTTTCGGGGACTATGGCTACACCTTC

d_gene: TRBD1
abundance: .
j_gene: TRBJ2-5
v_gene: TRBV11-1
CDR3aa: CASSLPTGETQYF
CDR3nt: TGTGCCAGCAGCTTACCGACAGGGGAGACCCAGTACTTC

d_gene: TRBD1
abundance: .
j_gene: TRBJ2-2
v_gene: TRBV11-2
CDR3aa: CASSLGGQVNTGELFF
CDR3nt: TGTGCCAGCAGCTTAGGGGGACAGGTAAACACCGGGGAGCTGTTTTTT

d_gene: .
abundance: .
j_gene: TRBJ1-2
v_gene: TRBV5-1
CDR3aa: CASSLDGAGYTF
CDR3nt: TGCGCCAGCAGCTTGGACGGCGCGGGCTACACCTTC

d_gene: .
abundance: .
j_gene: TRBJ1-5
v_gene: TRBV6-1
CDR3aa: CASSEVGILNQPQHF
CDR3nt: TGTGCCAGCAGTGAAGTCGGGATTTTAAATCAGCCCCAGCATTTT

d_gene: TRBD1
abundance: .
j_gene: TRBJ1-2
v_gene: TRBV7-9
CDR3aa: CASSRTGTANYGYTF
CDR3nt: TGTGCCAGCAGTCGCACCGGGACAGCTAACTATGGCTACACCTTC

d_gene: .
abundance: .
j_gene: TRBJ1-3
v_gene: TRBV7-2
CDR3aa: CASSTGSGNTIYF
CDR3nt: TGTGCCAGCAGCACAGGGTCTGGAAACACCATATATTTT

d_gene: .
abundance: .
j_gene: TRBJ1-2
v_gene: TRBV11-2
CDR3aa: CASSWERGRGGYGYTF
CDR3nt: TGTGCCAGCAGCTGGGAGAGGGGACGGGGCGGCTATGGCTACACCTTC

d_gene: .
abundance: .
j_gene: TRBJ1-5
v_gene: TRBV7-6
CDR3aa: CASRRGYSNQPQHF
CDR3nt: TGTGCCAGCAGGAGGGGCTATAGCAATCAGCCCCAGCATTTT

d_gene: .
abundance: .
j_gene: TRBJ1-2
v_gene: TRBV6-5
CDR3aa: CASKRQLGGYTF
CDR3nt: TGTGCCAGCAAAAGACAGCTGGGGGGCTACACCTTC

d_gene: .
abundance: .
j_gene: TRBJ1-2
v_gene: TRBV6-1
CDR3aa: CASSARVREGSSDF
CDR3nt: TGTGCCAGCAGTGCCCGGGTCAGAGAGGGAAGCTCGGATTTC

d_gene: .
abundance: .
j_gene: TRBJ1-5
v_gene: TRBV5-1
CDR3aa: CASSLGSGINQPQHF
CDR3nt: TGCGCCAGCAGCTTGGGGTCAGGTATCAATCAGCCCCAGCATTTT

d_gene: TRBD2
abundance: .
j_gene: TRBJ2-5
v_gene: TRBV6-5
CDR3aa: CASSYLGLAGKETQYF
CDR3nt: TGTGCCAGCAGTTACTTAGGACTAGCGGGTAAAGAGACCCAGTACTTC

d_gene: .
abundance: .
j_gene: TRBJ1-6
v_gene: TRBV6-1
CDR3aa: CASSELGGRSSPLHF
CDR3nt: TGTGCCAGCAGTGAATTGGGGGGTCGGAGTTCACCCCTCCACTTT

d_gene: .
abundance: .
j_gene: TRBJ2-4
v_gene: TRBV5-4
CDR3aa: CASSVRGDLAKNIQYF
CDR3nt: TGTGCCAGCAGCGTCCGGGGCGACCTAGCCAAAAACATTCAGTACTTC

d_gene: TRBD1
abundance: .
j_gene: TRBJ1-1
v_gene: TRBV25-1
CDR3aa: CASSESGTGPTEAFF
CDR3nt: TGTGCCAGCAGTGAATCCGGGACAGGGCCAACTGAAGCTTTCTTT

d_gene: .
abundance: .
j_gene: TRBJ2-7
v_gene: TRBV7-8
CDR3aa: CASSLARGYEQYF
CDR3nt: TGTGCCAGCAGCTTAGCGCGGGGTTACGAGCAGTACTTC

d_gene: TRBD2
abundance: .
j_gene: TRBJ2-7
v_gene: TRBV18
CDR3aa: CASSLGLAGSYEQYF
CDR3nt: TGTGCCAGCTCACTCGGACTAGCTGGATCCTACGAGCAGTACTTC

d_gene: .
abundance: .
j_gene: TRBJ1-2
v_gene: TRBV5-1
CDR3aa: CASSLEVVRHGYGYTF
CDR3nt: TGCGCCAGCAGCTTGGAGGTGGTCAGACATGGCTATGGCTACACCTTC

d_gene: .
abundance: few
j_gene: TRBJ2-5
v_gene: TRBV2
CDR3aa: CASENPLIEETQYF
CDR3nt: TGTGCCAGCGAGAACCCCCTGATCGAAGAGACCCAGTACTTC

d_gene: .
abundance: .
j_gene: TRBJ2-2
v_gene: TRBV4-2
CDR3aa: CASSQASANTGELFF
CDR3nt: TGTGCCAGCAGCCAAGCTAGCGCGAACACCGGGGAGCTGTTTTTT

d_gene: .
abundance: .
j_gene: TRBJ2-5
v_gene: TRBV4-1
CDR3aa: CASSQAAEETQYF
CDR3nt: TGCGCCAGCAGCCAAGCGGCAGAAGAGACCCAGTACTTC

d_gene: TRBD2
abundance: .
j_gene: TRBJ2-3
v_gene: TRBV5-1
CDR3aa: CASSPGGVGPDTQYF
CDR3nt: TGCGCCAGCAGCCCTGGGGGGGTCGGACCAGATACGCAGTATTTT

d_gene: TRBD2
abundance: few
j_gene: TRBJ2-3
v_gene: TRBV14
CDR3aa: CASSQLGLARSTDTQYF
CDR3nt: TGTGCCAGCAGCCAGCTGGGACTAGCTAGGAGCACAGATACGCAGTATTTT

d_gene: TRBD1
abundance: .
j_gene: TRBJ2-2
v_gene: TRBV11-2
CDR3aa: CASSKMQGANTGELFF
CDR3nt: TGTGCCAGCAGCAAAATGCAGGGGGCTAACACCGGGGAGCTGTTTTTT